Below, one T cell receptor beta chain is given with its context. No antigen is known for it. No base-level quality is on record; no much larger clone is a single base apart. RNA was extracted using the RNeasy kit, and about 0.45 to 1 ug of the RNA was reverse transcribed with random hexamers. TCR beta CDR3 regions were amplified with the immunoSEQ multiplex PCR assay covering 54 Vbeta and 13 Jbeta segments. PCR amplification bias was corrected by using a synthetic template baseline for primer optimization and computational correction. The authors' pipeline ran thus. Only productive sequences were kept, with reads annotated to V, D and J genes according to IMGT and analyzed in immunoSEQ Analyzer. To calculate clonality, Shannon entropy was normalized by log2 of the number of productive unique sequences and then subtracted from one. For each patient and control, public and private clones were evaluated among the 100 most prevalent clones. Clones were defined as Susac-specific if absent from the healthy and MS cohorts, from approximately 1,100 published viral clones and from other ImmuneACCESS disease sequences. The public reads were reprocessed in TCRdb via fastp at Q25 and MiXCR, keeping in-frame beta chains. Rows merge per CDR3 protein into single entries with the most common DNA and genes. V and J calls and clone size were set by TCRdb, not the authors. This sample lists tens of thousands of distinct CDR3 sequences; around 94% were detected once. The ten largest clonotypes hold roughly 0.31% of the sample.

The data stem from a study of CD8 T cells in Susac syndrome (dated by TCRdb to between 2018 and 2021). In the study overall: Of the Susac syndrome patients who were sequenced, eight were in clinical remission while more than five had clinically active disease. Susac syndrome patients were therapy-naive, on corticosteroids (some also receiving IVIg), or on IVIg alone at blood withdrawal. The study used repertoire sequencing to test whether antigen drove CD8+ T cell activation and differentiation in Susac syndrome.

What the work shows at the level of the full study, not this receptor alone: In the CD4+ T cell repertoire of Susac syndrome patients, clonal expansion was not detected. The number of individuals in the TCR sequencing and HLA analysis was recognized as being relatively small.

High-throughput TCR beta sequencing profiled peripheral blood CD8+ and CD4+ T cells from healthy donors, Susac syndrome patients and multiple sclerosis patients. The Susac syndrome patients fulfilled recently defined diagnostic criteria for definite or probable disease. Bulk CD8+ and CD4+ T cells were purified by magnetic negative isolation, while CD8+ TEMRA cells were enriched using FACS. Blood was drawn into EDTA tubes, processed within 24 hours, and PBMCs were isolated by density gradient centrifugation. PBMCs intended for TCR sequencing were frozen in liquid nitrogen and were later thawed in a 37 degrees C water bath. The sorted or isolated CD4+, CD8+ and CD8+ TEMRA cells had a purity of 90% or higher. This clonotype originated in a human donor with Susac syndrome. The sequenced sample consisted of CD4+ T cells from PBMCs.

In nucleotides, the sequence is TGTGCCACCAGCAGAGATCGAACAGGCCTTTACAATGAGCAGTTCTTC. It codes for CATSRDRTGLYNEQFF. The chain is made from TRBV15 and TRBJ2-1; TRBD1 is perhaps the D gene, given 5 matching bases. Taken from the germline V gene (reference sequence), the CDR1 and CDR2 loops are LNHNV and YYDKDF. V lost 0 bases and J lost 4 bases; the stretch between them is 13 bases long. There are 16 amino acids in the CDR3, from cysteine to phenylalanine inclusive. The retained sequence is limited to the CDR3, 48 bases, with the frame set at the first base. The reference TRBV15 and TRBJ2-1 proteins fill in what lies around the CDR3, so the full variable domain reads DAMVIQNPRYQVTQFGKPVTLSCSQTLNHNVMYWYQQKSSQAPKLLFHYYDKDFNNEADTPDNFQSRRPNTSFCFLDIRSPGLGDTAMYLCATSRDRTGLYNEQFFGPGTRLTVL.